This T cell receptor (beta chain) was observed in a study of somatic mutations in cytotoxic T cells in rheumatoid arthritis. Overall study context: At nearly 100% purity, some V beta antibody-stained T-cell populations were flow-sorted, and these included V beta1+ cells that were sequenced for TCRB.

Note on this clone: Antigen unknown. The sample holds other DNA sequences that translate to the same CDR3.

The study, taken as a whole, reports: The largest CD8+ clone made up over 20% of CD8+ cells in about an eighth of the 65 patients.

The assay was immunoSEQ multiplex PCR, and TCRdb's table has in-frame clones only and misses some. The sample consists of 25,000 to 30,000 clones, 82% of them appearing once. In germline, CDR1 is MNHEY, CDR2 SMNVEV (reference sequence). After removal of 2 bases from V and 7 bases from J, the junction contained 1 base not matched to a gene. The CDR3 spans 15 residues. The rearrangement joins TRBV27 to TRBJ2-1; TRBD2 agrees at 14 bases. The receptor comes from a man aged 50-60 years in good health. The sequencing sample was made of CD8+ T cells sorted from blood. The CDR3 region has the DNA TGTGCCAGCAGTTTAGGGACTAGCGGGAGTAATGAGCAGTTCTTC. Its translation is CASSLGTSGSNEQFF.